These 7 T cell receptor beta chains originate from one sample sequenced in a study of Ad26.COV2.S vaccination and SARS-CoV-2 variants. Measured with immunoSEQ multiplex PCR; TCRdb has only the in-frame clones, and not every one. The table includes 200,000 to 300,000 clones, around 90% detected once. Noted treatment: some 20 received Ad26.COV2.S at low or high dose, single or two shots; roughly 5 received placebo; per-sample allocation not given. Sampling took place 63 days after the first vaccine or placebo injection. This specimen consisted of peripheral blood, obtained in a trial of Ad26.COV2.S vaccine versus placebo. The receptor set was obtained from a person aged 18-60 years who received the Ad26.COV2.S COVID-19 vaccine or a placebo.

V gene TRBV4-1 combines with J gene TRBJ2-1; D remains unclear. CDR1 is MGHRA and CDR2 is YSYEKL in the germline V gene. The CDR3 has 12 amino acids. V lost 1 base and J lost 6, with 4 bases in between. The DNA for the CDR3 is TGCGCCAGCAGCCAAGTGTCCAATGAGCAGTTCTTC. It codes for CASSQVSNEQFF.

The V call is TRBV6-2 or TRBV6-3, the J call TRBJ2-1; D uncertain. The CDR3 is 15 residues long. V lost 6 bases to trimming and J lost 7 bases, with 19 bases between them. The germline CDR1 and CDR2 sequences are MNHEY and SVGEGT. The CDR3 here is CASSQPASLGNEQFF. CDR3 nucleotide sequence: TGTGCCAGCAGCCAACCAGCTTCCCTCGGTAATGAGCAGTTCTTC.

CDR3 residues: CASSPQAPDLMNTEAFF. The CDR3 DNA reads as TGTGCCAGCTCACCACAGGCCCCGGACTTAATGAACACTGAAGCTTTCTTT. This sequence joins TRBV18 and TRBJ1-1; D not resolved. The CDR3 has 17 amino acids. The germline V gene encodes CDR1 KGHSH and CDR2 LQKENI. The germline V and J ends were trimmed by 1 base and 0 bases, with 15 bases remaining between them.

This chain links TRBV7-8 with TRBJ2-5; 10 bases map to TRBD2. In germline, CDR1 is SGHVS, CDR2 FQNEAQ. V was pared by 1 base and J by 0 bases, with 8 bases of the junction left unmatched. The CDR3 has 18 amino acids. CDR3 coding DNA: TGTGCCAGCAGCTTAGGGGTCCTAGCGGGGGCCAACCAAGAGACCCAGTACTTC. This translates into CASSLGVLAGANQETQYF.

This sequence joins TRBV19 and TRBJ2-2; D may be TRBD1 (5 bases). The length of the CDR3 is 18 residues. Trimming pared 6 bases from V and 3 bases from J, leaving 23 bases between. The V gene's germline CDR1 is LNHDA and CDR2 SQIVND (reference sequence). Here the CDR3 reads CASSLNRNPFSDTGELFF. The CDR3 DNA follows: TGTGCCAGTAGCTTGAACAGGAATCCGTTTTCGGACACCGGGGAGCTGTTTTTT.

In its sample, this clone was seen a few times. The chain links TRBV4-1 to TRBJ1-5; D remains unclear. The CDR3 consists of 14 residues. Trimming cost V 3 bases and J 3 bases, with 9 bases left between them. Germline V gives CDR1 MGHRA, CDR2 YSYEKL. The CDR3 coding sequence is TGCGCCAGCAGCCAGGGTTTAGTCAATCAGCCCCAGCATTTT. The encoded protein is CASSQGLVNQPQHF.

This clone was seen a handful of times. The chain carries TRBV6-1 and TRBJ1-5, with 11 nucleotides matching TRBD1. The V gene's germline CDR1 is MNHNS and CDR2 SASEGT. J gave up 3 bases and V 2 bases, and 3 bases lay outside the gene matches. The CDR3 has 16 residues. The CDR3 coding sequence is TGTGCCAGCAGTGAAAGGGACAGGGGGTACAATCAGCCCCAGCATTTT. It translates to CASSERDRGYNQPQHF.